The 20 T cell receptor beta chains below come from one sample, sequenced in a study of blood T cell repertoires in COVID-19. TCRdb's copy holds only in-frame clones and misses some; the assay was immunoSEQ multiplex PCR. The sample yields roughly 440,000 clones, about 91% seen once. Sequenced sample: peripheral blood. All receptors come from a woman aged 50 to 60 with COVID-19, enrolled during active disease.

As for this clone: The same CDR3 is also encoded by other DNA sequences in this sample. The V and J genes are TRBV19 and TRBJ1-1; the D is unclear. Germline loops: CDR1 LNHDA, CDR2 SQIVND (reference sequence). There are 13 residues in the CDR3. V was cut by 4 bases and J by 0 bases, with 6 bases left in between. Here the CDR3 reads CASSTTVNTEAFF. Written as DNA, the CDR3 is TGTGCCAGTAGTACTACAGTGAACACTGAAGCTTTCTTT.

This rearrangement joins TRBV19 to TRBJ2-1, with 11 nucleotides matching TRBD2. The CDR3 has 16 amino acids. Germline V gene lookup returns CDR1 LNHDA and CDR2 SQIVND (reference sequence). The junction had 5 bases not matched to a gene; V was cut back by 4 bases and J by 3 bases. This CDR3 is CASSKLAGAVYNEQFF. In DNA form, the CDR3 reads TGTGCCAGTAGTAAACTAGCGGGGGCCGTCTACAATGAGCAGTTCTTC.

The chain employs TRBV2 and TRBJ1-1, with D unresolved. Germline V gene data show CDR1 as SNHLY and CDR2 as FYNNEI. The CDR3 has 14 amino acids. Trimming cost V 4 bases and J 0 bases, with 9 bases left between them. The CDR3 DNA sequence: TGTGCCAGCAGTGTGAACAGCATGAACACTGAAGCTTTCTTT. Protein: CASSVNSMNTEAFF.

The chain links TRBV7-7 to TRBJ2-3, with D possibly being TRBD2 (6 bases). CDR1 SSHAT and CDR2 FNYEAQ come from the germline V gene (reference sequence). This CDR3 has 16 residues. The V end lost 1 base, the J end lost 2 bases, and 13 bases lay between the germline ends. The DNA of the CDR3 is TGTGCCAGCAGCTTAGGGGCCCGGAGGGACACAGATACGCAGTATTTT. It yields the protein CASSLGARRDTDTQYF.

The chain links TRBV9 to TRBJ1-1, with 7 bases fitting TRBD1. The germline V gene encodes CDR1 SGDLS and CDR2 YYNGEE. The trim removed 4 bases at V and 4 bases at J, leaving 4 bases unmatched. The length of the CDR3 is 13 residues. CDR3 sequence (DNA): TGTGCCAGCAGCCAAACAGGGGTCACTGAAGCTTTCTTT. It codes for CASSQTGVTEAFF. The full variable domain, in which reference TRBV9 and TRBJ1-1 provide the parts outside the CDR3, is DSGVTQTPKHLITATGQRVTLRCSPRSGDLSVYWYQQSLDQGLQFLIQYYNGEERAKGNILERFSAQQFPDLHSELNLSSLELGDSALYFCASSQTGVTEAFFGQGTRLTVV.

This chain uses TRBV6-4 with TRBJ2-1, with D tentatively TRBD1 (6 bases). Germline CDR1 is MRHNA and CDR2 is SNTAGT. This CDR3 is built from 15 residues. V was clipped by 0 bases and J by 3 bases, with 9 bases between them. CDR3 residues: CASSDSGRGYNEQFF. The CDR3 coding sequence is TGTGCCAGCAGTGACTCTGGCAGGGGCTACAATGAGCAGTTCTTC.

CDR3 sequence reads: CASSEEGEGTEAFF. In DNA, the CDR3 is TGTGCCAGCAGTGAAGAGGGAGAAGGCACTGAAGCTTTCTTT. The rearrangement joins TRBV2 to TRBJ1-1; D gene unclear. The V end lost 1 base, the J end lost 4 bases, and 10 bases lay between the germline ends. Germline CDR1 is SNHLY and CDR2 is FYNNEI. This CDR3 is 14 amino acids long.

The rearrangement links TRBV27 to TRBJ2-1; 8 bases match TRBD2. Germline V CDR1 and CDR2: MNHEY, SMNVEV (reference sequence). The CDR3 contains 18 residues. The trim removed 6 bases at V and 2 bases at J, leaving 15 bases unmatched. CDR3 protein: CASSSRGGTGGTYNEQFF. Here the CDR3 DNA reads TGTGCCAGCAGCTCCCGGGGGGGGACGGGAGGGACCTACAATGAGCAGTTCTTC.

This chain links TRBV2 with TRBJ1-1; D is unresolved. The CDR3 is 14 residues long. Deletions cut 1 base from V and 5 bases from J, with 11 bases between. Germline CDR1 SNHLY, CDR2 FYNNEI. In nucleotides, the CDR3 is TGTGCCAGCAGTGAAGTGGGTTCGGGGACTGAAGCTTTCTTT. Translation: CASSEVGSGTEAFF.

The chain combines TRBV5-1 with TRBJ2-5, with TRBD2 as a possible D gene (5 bases). Germline assignment: CDR1 SGHRS and CDR2 YFSETQ. Trimming cost V 3 bases and J 2 bases, with 8 bases left between them. This CDR3 is built from 13 residues. The CDR3 DNA is TGCGCCAGCAGCTCCACTAGTCAAGAGACCCAGTACTTC. Translating gives CASSSTSQETQYF.

The rearrangement joins TRBV6-1 to TRBJ1-2; 9 bases line up with TRBD1. Germline CDR1 and CDR2: MNHNS and SASEGT. The CDR3 totals 13 residues. V lost 3 bases to trimming and J lost 6 bases; unmatched junction nucleotides: 2. The CDR3 nucleotides are TGTGCCAGCAGTGAGGGACAGGGTGATGGCTACACCTTC. Translating it yields CASSEGQGDGYTF.

V gene TRBV11-2 combines with J gene TRBJ1-3, with TRBD1 matching over 8 bases. This CDR3 is built from 14 residues. The J segment lost 4 bases and the V segment lost 5 bases, leaving 4 bases of the junction unmatched. The germline V gene has CDR1 SGHAT and CDR2 FQNNGV. The CDR3 DNA reads TGTGCCAGCAGCCTCCGGACAGGGGGAAACACCATATATTTT. It translates to CASSLRTGGNTIYF. The complete variable domain, with remaining parts taken from reference TRBV11-2 and TRBJ1-3, reads EAGVAQSPRYKIIEKRQSVAFWCNPISGHATLYWYQQILGQGPKLLIQFQNNGVVDDSQLPKDRFSAERLKGVDSTLKIQPAKLEDSAVYLCASSLRTGGNTIYFGEGSWLTVV.

The rearrangement uses TRBV19 and TRBJ1-2; D remains unclear. Trimming cost V 4 bases and J 6 bases, with 12 bases left between them. This CDR3 is 13 amino acids long. Per germline, CDR1 LNHDA and CDR2 SQIVND (reference sequence). CDR3 protein: CASSTRTGDGYTF. The CDR3, as DNA: TGTGCCAGTAGTACCCGGACGGGAGATGGCTACACCTTC. Drawing the rest from reference TRBV19 and TRBJ1-2, the complete variable domain is DGGITQSPKYLFRKEGQNVTLSCEQNLNHDAMYWYRQDPGQGLRLIYYSQIVNDFQKGDIAEGYSVSREKKESFPLTVTSAQKNPTAFYLCASSTRTGDGYTFGSGTRLTVV.

The chain combines TRBV2 with TRBJ2-3, with D possibly TRBD2 on 5 matching bases. The CDR3 sequence is 14 residues long. Deletions cut 4 bases from V and 1 base from J, with 9 bases between. The V gene's germline CDR1 is SNHLY and CDR2 FYNNEI. For the CDR3, the DNA is TGTGCCAGCAGTGGGAGCGGCGGCACAGATACGCAGTATTTT. Protein: CASSGSGGTDTQYF.

The chain is built from TRBV10-1 and TRBJ1-1; maybe TRBD1 (5 bases). Germline V gene lookup returns CDR1 WNHNN and CDR2 SYGVQD (reference sequence). The CDR3 sequence is 14 residues long. V was cut by 2 bases and J by 4 bases, with 11 bases left in between. CDR3 DNA: TGCGCCAGCAGTGAGGGGGCCATGACCACTGAAGCTTTCTTT. It translates to CASSEGAMTTEAFF.

CDR3 region: CASSYTGQPEAFF. CDR3 bases: TGTGCCAGCAGTTACACGGGACAACCCGAAGCTTTCTTT. The chain links TRBV6-5 to TRBJ1-1, with TRBD1 as a possible D gene (6 bases). CDR1 MNHEY and CDR2 SVGAGI come from the germline V gene. The CDR3 loop spans 13 amino acids. V lost 2 bases to trimming and J lost 8 bases, with 12 bases between them.

The rearrangement uses TRBV6-1 and TRBJ2-7, with D unclear. Germline V gives CDR1 MNHNS, CDR2 SASEGT. Trimming cost V 1 base and J 3 bases, with 4 bases left between them. The CDR3 has 12 amino acids. CDR3 DNA sequence: TGTGCCAGCAGTGAAGGTATCTACGAGCAGTACTTC. Translation: CASSEGIYEQYF.

The genes are TRBV9 and TRBJ2-6; D might be TRBD2 (6 bases). The V gene lost 3 bases and the J gene lost 4 bases, with 11 bases spanning the gap. Germline CDR1 is SGDLS and CDR2 is YYNGEE. The CDR3 is made up of 15 amino acids. CDR3 sequence: CASSAKSGGANVLTF. CDR3 DNA sequence: TGTGCCAGCAGCGCCAAAAGCGGGGGGGCCAACGTCCTGACTTTC.

This chain links TRBV12-3 or TRBV12-4 with TRBJ1-3, with D unresolved. The CDR3 is 13 residues long. Trimming left V 6 bases short and J 1 base short, with 7 bases between. CDR3 nucleotide sequence: TGTGCCAGCAGCCTGGAGTCTGGAAACACCATATATTTT. Its translation is CASSLESGNTIYF.

This chain joins TRBV6-1 and TRBJ1-4; D possibly corresponds to TRBD1 (5 bases). V dropped 0 bases and J dropped 0 bases, with 8 bases sitting between them. The CDR3 has 16 residues. Germline V CDR1 and CDR2: MNHNS, SASEGT. CDR3 region: CASSEATGATNEKLFF. CDR3 coding DNA: TGTGCCAGCAGTGAAGCCACGGGGGCAACTAATGAAAAACTGTTTTTT.